This TCR beta chain was retrieved from a study of blood T cells in healthy people across ages. Primers used in a second PCR of about 6 to 11 cycles were a sample-barcoded 5' primer and a J-beta primer mix. TCRdb independently ran MiXCR on the 5' RACE reads; one entry per CDR3 protein. This sample has some 1,500,000 distinct CDR3 sequences, with about 42% found just once. CDR1 and CDR2 from the germline V gene are SQVTM and ANQGSEA. There are 15 residues in the CDR3. Trimming left V 5 bases short and J 0 bases short, with 16 bases between. This TCR derives from a woman aged 18-29 years in good health. The chain employs TRBV29-1 and TRBJ1-2, with D possibly matching TRBD1 (5 bases). Sequenced material: blood. As DNA, the CDR3 is TGCAGCGTTTCCGCAGGGTTCGGGACTAACTATGGCTACACCTTC. It is translated as CSVSAGFGTNYGYTF.